These T cell receptor beta chains were read from a single sample in a study of shared clonotypes between healthy human individuals. Assay used: immunoSEQ multiplex PCR; TCRdb lists only in-frame clones, some missing. The sample holds 2.5 million or so clones, just over 90% seen once. What was sequenced was naive CD4+ T cells sorted from blood. The source of these receptors is a man between 18 and 29 years old in good health. Both conserved end residues are part of each CDR3. A D gene is named only where the DNA matches it firmly. Size values are once, few and many counts, or a class for expanded clones, and some rows have none.

len: 11
v_gene: TRBV28
d_gene: -
j_gene: TRBJ2-1
abundance: once
CDR3aa: CASTSLREQFF
CDR3nt: TGTGCCAGCACCTCCCTCCGTGAGCAGTTCTTC

len: 12
v_gene: TRBV5-1
d_gene: -
j_gene: TRBJ1-4
abundance: -
CDR3aa: CASSQDGEKLFF
CDR3nt: TGCGCCAGCAGCCAGGATGGCGAAAAACTGTTTTTT

len: 16
v_gene: TRBV30
d_gene: -
j_gene: TRBJ1-6
abundance: -
CDR3aa: CAWRLTGGYYNSPLHF
CDR3nt: TGTGCCTGGAGGCTCACAGGAGGATACTATAATTCACCCCTCCACTTT

len: 16
v_gene: TRBV10-3
d_gene: -
j_gene: TRBJ2-3
abundance: -
CDR3aa: CAISRKENSLTDTQYF
CDR3nt: TGTGCCATCAGTAGGAAGGAGAACTCACTCACAGATACGCAGTATTTT

len: 14
v_gene: TRBV19
d_gene: TRBD1
j_gene: TRBJ1-5
abundance: few
CDR3aa: CASSISGGGQPQHF
CDR3nt: TGTGCCAGTAGTATTTCAGGGGGCGGTCAGCCCCAGCATTTT

len: 15
v_gene: TRBV6-1
d_gene: -
j_gene: TRBJ1-5
abundance: once
CDR3aa: CASKPSRAGNQPQHF
CDR3nt: TGTGCCAGCAAGCCCTCCCGTGCAGGTAATCAGCCCCAGCATTTT

len: 13
v_gene: TRBV6-5
d_gene: -
j_gene: TRBJ1-1
abundance: -
CDR3aa: CASRRTVSTEAFF
CDR3nt: TGTGCCAGCAGACGGACAGTAAGCACTGAAGCTTTCTTT

len: 13
v_gene: TRBV11-3
d_gene: -
j_gene: TRBJ2-4
abundance: -
CDR3aa: CASSHGQKNIQYF
CDR3nt: TGTGCCAGCAGCCACGGACAGAAAAACATTCAGTACTTC

len: 15
v_gene: TRBV27
d_gene: TRBD1
j_gene: TRBJ2-1
abundance: -
CDR3aa: CASSSSTGRDNEQFF
CDR3nt: TGTGCCAGCAGTTCCTCGACAGGGCGAGACAATGAGCAGTTCTTC

len: 11
v_gene: TRBV30
d_gene: -
j_gene: TRBJ1-2
abundance: once
CDR3aa: CAWSSGPLYTF
CDR3nt: TGTGCCTGGAGTTCAGGGCCCCTCTACACCTTC

len: 14
v_gene: TRBV15
d_gene: -
j_gene: TRBJ2-3
abundance: -
CDR3aa: CATSREGTKPAQYF
CDR3nt: TGTGCCACCAGCAGAGAAGGTACCAAGCCAGCGCAGTATTTT

len: 16
v_gene: TRBV7-2
d_gene: -
j_gene: TRBJ2-1
abundance: -
CDR3aa: CASSPSGNLGYNEQFF
CDR3nt: TGTGCCAGCAGCCCATCAGGGAACTTGGGCTACAATGAGCAGTTCTTC

len: 14
v_gene: TRBV29-1
d_gene: -
j_gene: TRBJ1-2
abundance: -
CDR3aa: CSVPKGAGDYGYTF
CDR3nt: TGCAGCGTCCCAAAAGGGGCTGGAGACTATGGCTACACCTTC

len: 16
v_gene: TRBV13
d_gene: TRBD1
j_gene: TRBJ1-2
abundance: once
CDR3aa: CASSVTGTGRNYGYTF
CDR3nt: TGTGCCAGCAGCGTTACCGGGACAGGGCGGAACTATGGCTACACCTTC

len: 17
v_gene: TRBV10-3
d_gene: TRBD2
j_gene: TRBJ2-2
abundance: -
CDR3aa: CAISEPVAGARTGELFF
CDR3nt: TGTGCCATCAGTGAGCCGGTAGCGGGAGCGCGCACCGGGGAGCTGTTTTTT

len: 14
v_gene: TRBV2
d_gene: TRBD2
j_gene: TRBJ2-7
abundance: -
CDR3aa: CASSVERGAYEQYF
CDR3nt: TGTGCCAGCAGTGTGGAGCGGGGGGCCTACGAGCAGTACTTC

len: 13
v_gene: TRBV15
d_gene: -
j_gene: TRBJ1-2
abundance: once
CDR3aa: CATSKGHNYGYTF
CDR3nt: TGTGCCACCAGCAAAGGACACAACTATGGCTACACCTTC

len: 12
v_gene: TRBV5-6
d_gene: -
j_gene: TRBJ2-3
abundance: -
CDR3aa: CASSFRGNTQYF
CDR3nt: TGTGCCAGCAGCTTCCGGGGAAATACGCAGTATTTT

len: 13
v_gene: TRBV5-4
d_gene: -
j_gene: TRBJ1-4
abundance: -
CDR3aa: CASSRAINEKLFF
CDR3nt: TGTGCCAGCAGCCGGGCTATAAATGAAAAACTGTTTTTT

len: 13
v_gene: TRBV5-4
d_gene: -
j_gene: TRBJ2-5
abundance: -
CDR3aa: CASSLVSQETQYF
CDR3nt: TGTGCCAGCAGCTTAGTCAGTCAAGAGACCCAGTACTTC

len: 15
v_gene: TRBV6-5
d_gene: -
j_gene: TRBJ2-3
abundance: -
CDR3aa: CASSYGQGGTDTQYF
CDR3nt: TGTGCCAGCAGTTACGGGCAGGGTGGCACAGATACGCAGTATTTT

len: 14
v_gene: TRBV11-2
d_gene: TRBD2
j_gene: TRBJ2-3
abundance: once
CDR3aa: CASRPWTRLDTQYF
CDR3nt: TGTGCCAGCCGCCCGTGGACTAGGCTGGATACGCAGTATTTT

len: 14
v_gene: TRBV6-5
d_gene: TRBD2
j_gene: TRBJ2-5
abundance: once
CDR3aa: CASSSLAGRETQYF
CDR3nt: TGTGCCAGCAGTTCCCTCGCCGGGAGGGAGACCCAGTACTTC

len: 15
v_gene: TRBV9
d_gene: -
j_gene: TRBJ2-1
abundance: -
CDR3aa: CASSVGQGSYNEQFF
CDR3nt: TGTGCCAGCAGCGTAGGGCAGGGTTCCTACAATGAGCAGTTCTTC

len: 15
v_gene: TRBV2
d_gene: -
j_gene: TRBJ1-3
abundance: -
CDR3aa: CASSSLSGPGNTIYF
CDR3nt: TGTGCCAGCAGTTCTTTGTCTGGGCCTGGAAACACCATATATTTT

len: 13
v_gene: TRBV7-8
d_gene: -
j_gene: TRBJ1-2
abundance: -
CDR3aa: CASSPWGAGGYTF
CDR3nt: TGTGCCAGCAGCCCGTGGGGGGCCGGCGGCTACACCTTC

len: 14
v_gene: TRBV29-1
d_gene: TRBD1
j_gene: TRBJ1-5
abundance: -
CDR3aa: CSVAQAGGNQPQHF
CDR3nt: TGCAGCGTTGCACAGGCAGGGGGTAATCAGCCCCAGCATTTT

len: 13
v_gene: TRBV12-5
d_gene: TRBD1
j_gene: TRBJ2-5
abundance: -
CDR3aa: CASGLLQGETQYF
CDR3nt: TGTGCTAGTGGTTTGCTACAGGGGGAGACCCAGTACTTC

len: 14
v_gene: TRBV30
d_gene: -
j_gene: TRBJ1-4
abundance: -
CDR3aa: CAWSVRGGDEKLFF
CDR3nt: TGTGCCTGGAGTGTACGAGGGGGAGATGAAAAACTGTTTTTT

len: 16
v_gene: TRBV5-8
d_gene: -
j_gene: TRBJ1-4
abundance: -
CDR3aa: CASSRGGIATNEKLFF
CDR3nt: TGTGCCAGCTCTCGAGGGGGGATTGCAACTAATGAAAAACTGTTTTTT

len: 13
v_gene: TRBV4-3
d_gene: -
j_gene: TRBJ2-5
abundance: -
CDR3aa: CASSQEFGETQYF
CDR3nt: TGCGCCAGCAGCCAAGAATTCGGTGAGACCCAGTACTTC

len: 13
v_gene: TRBV6-1
d_gene: -
j_gene: TRBJ2-5
abundance: -
CDR3aa: CASSAGTQETQYF
CDR3nt: TGTGCCAGCAGTGCCGGGACCCAAGAGACCCAGTACTTC

len: 15
v_gene: TRBV5-1
d_gene: -
j_gene: TRBJ2-5
abundance: -
CDR3aa: CASSFRTGELETQYF
CDR3nt: TGCGCCAGCAGCTTTCGAACGGGAGAGTTGGAGACCCAGTACTTC

len: 12
v_gene: TRBV11-3
d_gene: -
j_gene: TRBJ2-7
abundance: -
CDR3aa: CASSSDPFEQYF
CDR3nt: TGTGCCAGCAGCTCAGATCCGTTCGAGCAGTACTTC

len: 16
v_gene: TRBV6-5
d_gene: -
j_gene: TRBJ2-5
abundance: -
CDR3aa: CASSYSPSGVQETQYF
CDR3nt: TGTGCCAGCAGTTACTCGCCCTCAGGGGTTCAAGAGACCCAGTACTTC

len: 14
v_gene: TRBV5-1
d_gene: -
j_gene: TRBJ1-1
abundance: -
CDR3aa: CASSLFGDNGSAFF
CDR3nt: TGCGCCAGCAGCTTGTTCGGGGACAACGGTTCAGCTTTCTTT

len: 14
v_gene: TRBV5-1
d_gene: -
j_gene: TRBJ2-7
abundance: -
CDR3aa: CASRRPGLTYEQYF
CDR3nt: TGCGCCAGCCGAAGACCGGGACTGACTTACGAGCAGTACTTC

len: 15
v_gene: TRBV10-1
d_gene: TRBD2
j_gene: TRBJ2-3
abundance: -
CDR3aa: CASSVGTSGPNTQYF
CDR3nt: TGCGCCAGCAGTGTGGGGACTAGCGGGCCTAATACGCAGTATTTT

len: 14
v_gene: TRBV5-4
d_gene: -
j_gene: TRBJ2-3
abundance: -
CDR3aa: CASSGTFSTDTQYF
CDR3nt: TGTGCCAGCAGCGGGACGTTTAGCACAGATACGCAGTATTTT

len: 14
v_gene: TRBV5-1
d_gene: -
j_gene: TRBJ2-7
abundance: -
CDR3aa: CASSASPSSYEQYF
CDR3nt: TGCGCCAGCAGCGCTAGCCCGAGCTCCTACGAGCAGTACTTC

len: 15
v_gene: TRBV19
d_gene: -
j_gene: TRBJ2-7
abundance: -
CDR3aa: CASSESGVSSYEQYF
CDR3nt: TGTGCCAGTAGTGAATCGGGGGTCAGCTCCTACGAGCAGTACTTC